The 13 T cell receptor beta chains below come from one sample, sequenced in a study of blood T cell repertoires in COVID-19. Using immunoSEQ multiplex PCR, the repertoire was profiled, and TCRdb retains in-frame clones only, with some absent. The sample shows under 450,000 clones, roughly nine tenths of them seen only once. Sequencing was performed on PBMCs or T cells enriched from blood (not recorded which). The receptors derive from a woman under 40 who had recovered from COVID-19.

This chain links TRBV7-9 with TRBJ1-2; 7 bases match TRBD1. V shed 5 bases and J 2 bases; nucleotides not matched to a gene: 5. CDR3 length: 14 residues. The germline gives CDR1 SEHNR, CDR2 FQNEAQ (reference sequence). CDR3 sequence: CASSPTGVNYGYTF. In DNA form, the CDR3 reads TGTGCCAGCAGCCCAACAGGGGTGAACTATGGCTACACCTTC. The full variable domain, with the rest looked up from reference TRBV7-9 and TRBJ1-2, is DTGVSQNPRHKITKRGQNVTFRCDPISEHNRLYWYRQTLGQGPEFLTYFQNEAQLEKSRLLSDRFSAERPKGSFSTLEIQRTEQGDSAMYLCASSPTGVNYGYTFGSGTRLTVV.

The chain uses TRBV15 and TRBJ1-3; 7 positions match TRBD1. Trimming at V came to 5 bases and at J to 4 bases, leaving 5 bases not matched to a gene. Germline CDR1 and CDR2: LNHNV and YYDKDF (reference sequence). The CDR3 has 14 residues. CDR3 region: CATSGRGLGNTIYF. The CDR3 bases are TGTGCCACCAGCGGCAGGGGGTTGGGAAACACCATATATTTT.

The chain is built from TRBV6-6 and TRBJ2-3; 11 nucleotides line up with TRBD1. Trimming took 6 bases from V and 3 from J; bases not matched to a gene: 5. The CDR3 is 15 residues long. Germline V gene sequence: CDR1 MNHNY, CDR2 SVGAGI (reference sequence). The CDR3 DNA reads as TGTGCCAGCAGGAAGGGACAGGGGGAAACAGATACGCAGTATTTT. It codes for CASRKGQGETDTQYF.

Concerning this clone: Different DNA sequences within this sample yield the same CDR3. V and J are TRBV28 and TRBJ2-7; D gene ambiguous. V gave up 3 bases and J gave up 1 base, with 4 bases separating them. This CDR3 is built from 12 residues. Germline V gives CDR1 MDHEN, CDR2 SYDVKM. The CDR3 sequence: CASSFLSYEQYF. CDR3 nucleotide sequence: TGTGCCAGCAGTTTTCTATCCTACGAGCAGTACTTC.

This chain connects TRBV24-1 to TRBJ1-4, with 7 positions matching TRBD1. The CDR3 is 16 amino acids. Germline values: CDR1 KGHDR, CDR2 SFDVKD. After removal of 3 bases from V and 7 bases from J, the junction contained 10 bases not matched to a gene. The CDR3 DNA reads as TGTGCCACCAGTGATCCGGGACAGCCGGGACGTGAAAAACTGTTTTTT. Its protein is CATSDPGQPGREKLFF.

This clone was seen more than once but under ten times. The CDR3 DNA sequence: TGTGCCAGCAGCCAAGCAACAGGGAACACTGAAGCTTTCTTT. The encoded protein is CASSQATGNTEAFF. This rearrangement joins TRBV3-1 (or the pseudogene TRBV3-2) to TRBJ1-1, with TRBD1 as a possible D gene (5 bases). The germline CDR1 and CDR2 sequences are LGHDT and YNNKEL (reference sequence). Trimming pared 1 base from V and 1 base from J, leaving 7 bases between. The CDR3 runs 14 residues.

The CDR3 nucleotides are TGTGCCAGCAGCTTAGGAGGGACTAGCGGGAGTTACGAGCAGTACTTC. It encodes CASSLGGTSGSYEQYF. J is TRBJ2-7 and V is TRBV7-2, with 14 bases identical to TRBD2. With V trimmed by 1 base and J by 4 bases, 3 bases remained unmatched. Germline loops: CDR1 SGHTA, CDR2 FQGNSA. The CDR3 has 16 amino acids.

This sequence joins TRBV27 and TRBJ2-1, with a weak D call TRBD1 (6 bases). V lost 2 bases to trimming and J lost 8 bases, with 13 bases between them. The CDR3 has 14 residues. Germline assignment: CDR1 MNHEY and CDR2 SMNVEV (reference sequence). CDR3 in amino acids: CASSLMGAGYEQFF. Here the CDR3 DNA reads TGTGCCAGCAGTTTAATGGGGGCGGGCTATGAGCAGTTCTTC.

V is TRBV3-1 (or the pseudogene TRBV3-2) and J is TRBJ1-6; D is undetermined. Per the germline V gene, CDR1 is LGHDT and CDR2 is YNNKEL (reference sequence). The CDR3 has 18 amino acids. V dropped 0 bases and J dropped 0 bases, with 12 bases sitting between them. The DNA of the CDR3 is TGTGCCAGCAGCCAAGAGCTGGAGGGAGACTCCTATAATTCACCCCTCCACTTT. Translating gives CASSQELEGDSYNSPLHF.

The V call is TRBV3-1 (or the pseudogene TRBV3-2), the J call TRBJ2-3; D is unclear. Germline assignment: CDR1 LGHDT and CDR2 YNNKEL (reference sequence). Trimming left V 4 bases short and J 0 bases short, with 17 bases between. There are 17 residues in the CDR3. The CDR3 spells CASSPYTMAVSTDTQYF. CDR3 coding DNA: TGTGCCAGCAGCCCATACACGATGGCGGTAAGCACAGATACGCAGTATTTT.

CDR3 in amino acids: CATRFSGSYEQYF. As DNA, the CDR3 is TGTGCCACCAGGTTTAGCGGCTCCTACGAGCAGTACTTC. This chain joins TRBV15 and TRBJ2-7; a possible D gene is TRBD2 (6 bases). CDR1 LNHNV and CDR2 YYDKDF come from the germline V gene (reference sequence). Trimming left V 6 bases short and J 0 bases short, with 9 bases between. The CDR3 loop spans 13 amino acids.

The V gene is TRBV5-1, the J gene TRBJ1-6; D possibly corresponds to TRBD1 (5 bases). Trimming took off 3 bases at V and 7 bases at J, with 23 bases between the two ends. The germline V gene has CDR1 SGHRS and CDR2 YFSETQ. The CDR3 spans 18 residues. The CDR3 region is CASSWGLPSRFYNSPLHF. In DNA, the CDR3 is TGCGCCAGCAGCTGGGGACTCCCATCGAGGTTCTACAATTCACCCCTCCACTTT.

The J gene is TRBJ2-2, the V gene TRBV7-2; TRBD2 aligns across 7 bases. Germline CDR1 SGHTA, CDR2 FQGNSA. The V gene end was trimmed by 5 bases and the J gene end by 7 bases; junction bases not matched to a gene: 7. This CDR3 region has 14 residues. Here the CDR3 DNA reads TGTGCCAGCAGCCAAATCCCTAGCGGCGGGGAGCTGTTTTTT. Translating it yields CASSQIPSGGELFF.